Listed here are 29 T cell receptor beta chains from one sample, sequenced in a study of T cells after yellow fever vaccination. Each CDR3 protein gets one entry after TCRdb re-called the 5' RACE reads with MiXCR. The data show under 700,000 distinct CDR3 sequences, about a sixth seen once. The sequenced sample was PBMCs, obtained 4 to 6 days after the first yellow fever vaccination. The source is a young man who received the YFV17D yellow fever vaccine.

This sequence joins TRBV6-5 and TRBJ1-2, with 7 nucleotides matching TRBD1. With 4 bases clipped from V and 6 bases from J, the junction kept 8 bases outside the gene matches. This CDR3 comprises 14 residues. Germline lookup yields CDR1 MNHEY and CDR2 SVGAGI. The CDR3 here is CASSLEGAVHGYTF. For the CDR3, the DNA is TGTGCCAGCAGTTTAGAGGGGGCAGTTCATGGCTACACCTTC.

This clonotype was recorded many times. The chain recombines TRBV12-3 or TRBV12-4 with TRBJ2-2; 9 bases agree with TRBD1. The J segment lost 6 bases and the V segment lost 9 bases, leaving 11 bases of the junction unmatched. There are 15 residues in the CDR3. The CDR3 DNA reads TGTGCCAGTCAGAAGGACAGGGGATTCCCCGGGGAGCTGTTTTTT. This codes for CASQKDRGFPGELFF.

The rearrangement links TRBV29-1 to TRBJ2-2; 13 nucleotides match TRBD2. This CDR3 region has 13 residues. The germline V gene has CDR1 SQVTM and CDR2 ANQGSEA. Germline trimming cut 6 bases from V and 6 bases from J; bases unmatched to any gene: 1. The CDR3 protein is CSVTSGGAGELFF. CDR3 DNA sequence: TGCAGCGTAACTAGCGGGGGGGCCGGGGAGCTGTTTTTT.

This clonotype was detected a few times. The rearrangement uses TRBV20-1 and TRBJ2-3, with D tentatively TRBD2 (6 bases). Germline CDR1 and CDR2: DFQATT and SNEGSKA (reference sequence). Trimming removed 5 bases at V and 1 base at J, with 10 bases between. CDR3 size: 13 residues. The DNA of the CDR3 is TGCAGTGCTGGAATAGCGGGCACAGATACGCAGTATTTT. Protein product: CSAGIAGTDTQYF.

Notes on this clonotype: This may arise from a read error, as a much more abundant clone is one base away. The CDR3 here is CASSQTSGVGTLYF. CDR3 bases: TGTGCCAGCAGCCAGACTAGCGGGGTAGGCACGCTGTATTTT. V gene TRBV4-2 combines with J gene TRBJ2-3; 11 bases match TRBD2. The CDR3 has 14 amino acids. The germline gives CDR1 LGHNA, CDR2 YNFKEQ.

In this sample, this clonotype turned up many times. This rearrangement joins TRBV7-2 to TRBJ2-3; D uncertain. Germline V gene lookup returns CDR1 SGHTA and CDR2 FQGNSA. Trimming removed 3 bases from V and 5 bases from J, with 9 bases in between. The CDR3 totals 13 residues. Written as DNA, the CDR3 is TGTGCCAGCAGCTTTAACCACCGAGATACGCAGTATTTT. As protein: CASSFNHRDTQYF.

The chain uses TRBV9 and TRBJ2-5; 7 nucleotides match TRBD2. The V segment lost 2 bases and the J segment 1 base; nucleotides outside the gene matches: 5. The V gene's germline CDR1 is SGDLS and CDR2 YYNGEE. This CDR3 contains 15 residues. CDR3 sequence reads: CASSVGLAVQETQYF. The CDR3 region has the DNA TGTGCCAGCAGCGTTGGGCTAGCGGTCCAAGAGACCCAGTACTTC.

The chain uses TRBV10-2 and TRBJ2-3; D is unclear. The CDR3 is made up of 14 amino acids. Germline values: CDR1 WSHSY, CDR2 SAAADI. The V and J ends lost 7 bases and 0 bases respectively, with 11 bases between them. In nucleotides, the CDR3 is TGCGCCAGCAAACGTGGGATTAGCACAGATACGCAGTATTTT. It encodes CASKRGISTDTQYF.

The chain is built from TRBV27 and TRBJ1-3, with D unclear. CDR3 length: 14 residues. Trimming shortened V by 4 bases and J by 11 bases, and 18 bases separated the two germline ends. Germline V gene data show CDR1 as MNHEY and CDR2 as SMNVEV (reference sequence). CDR3 sequence reads: CASSSLSRVRAIYF. The CDR3 region has the DNA TGTGCCAGCAGTTCCCTGAGTCGGGTCCGGGCCATATATTTT.

The V gene is TRBV15, the J gene TRBJ2-1; D is possibly TRBD1 (6 bases). The germline CDR1 and CDR2 sequences are LNHNV and YYDKDF (reference sequence). Trimming cost V 0 bases and J 3 bases, with 15 bases left between them. The CDR3 has 17 residues. The CDR3 here is CATSRDGVGAIYNEQFF. The CDR3 DNA reads TGTGCCACCAGCAGAGATGGTGTGGGGGCTATCTACAATGAGCAGTTCTTC.

This chain connects TRBV19 to TRBJ1-1, with TRBD1 identical over 9 bases. The germline gives CDR1 LNHDA, CDR2 SQIVND (reference sequence). The CDR3 sequence is 14 residues long. J was trimmed by 4 bases and V by 4 bases; bases with no gene match: 4. The CDR3 loop is CASSTRQGVTEAFF. The CDR3 region has the DNA TGTGCCAGTAGTACCCGACAGGGGGTCACTGAAGCTTTCTTT. Filled out from reference TRBV19 and TRBJ1-1, the complete variable domain reads DGGITQSPKYLFRKEGQNVTLSCEQNLNHDAMYWYRQDPGQGLRLIYYSQIVNDFQKGDIAEGYSVSREKKESFPLTVTSAQKNPTAFYLCASSTRQGVTEAFFGQGTRLTVV.

This clonotype was seen only a few times. The J gene is TRBJ2-1, the V gene TRBV20-1; TRBD2 aligns across 10 bases. Germline-derived CDR1 and CDR2 are DFQATT and SNEGSKA (reference sequence). This CDR3 spans 14 amino acids. Trimming cost V 8 bases and J 2 bases; bases outside gene matches: 6. The CDR3 reads CSLPLAGAYNEQFF. CDR3 bases: TGCAGTCTCCCCCTAGCGGGGGCCTACAATGAGCAGTTCTTC.

This clonotype was detected a few times. The chain has TRBV7-9 and TRBJ1-2; no reliable D call. Germline CDR1 and CDR2: SEHNR and FQNEAQ (reference sequence). The V gene lost 0 bases and the J gene lost 5 bases, with 7 bases spanning the gap. This CDR3 contains 13 residues. The CDR3 bases are TGTGCCAGCAGCTTAGCCGCGGGTTATGGCTACACCTTC. Translating gives CASSLAAGYGYTF.

The chain is built from TRBV20-1 and TRBJ1-5, with 10 bases matching TRBD1. The trim removed 6 bases at V and 10 bases at J, leaving 15 bases unmatched. This CDR3 spans 15 amino acids. Germline V gene data show CDR1 as DFQATT and CDR2 as SNEGSKA (reference sequence). In DNA, the CDR3 is TGCAGTGCAACCTCCGGGACAGGGGTTTCACTTCCCCAGCATTTT. This sequence encodes CSATSGTGVSLPQHF.

V gene TRBV7-6 combines with J gene TRBJ2-3, with 10 nucleotides matching TRBD2. This CDR3 has 16 residues. V shed 4 bases, J shed 5 bases, and the junction held 9 bases outside the gene matches. Germline assignment: CDR1 SGHVS and CDR2 FNYEAQ. For the CDR3, the DNA is TGTGCCAGCAGCTCCCCGAGCGGGGGGGGTGTAGATACGCAGTATTTT. Translated: CASSSPSGGGVDTQYF. Full variable domain (remainder filled in from reference TRBV7-6 and TRBJ2-3): GAGVSQSPRYKVTKRGQDVALRCDPISGHVSLYWYRQALGQGPEFLTYFNYEAQQDKSGLPNDRFSAERPEGSISTLTIQRTEQRDSAMYRCASSSPSGGGVDTQYFGPGTRLTVL.

This clonotype was found a few times. The rearrangement uses TRBV4-1 and TRBJ2-7, with TRBD1 matching over 7 bases. Trimming took 3 bases from V and 2 from J; bases not matched to a gene: 10. Germline V gene data show CDR1 as MGHRA and CDR2 as YSYEKL. This CDR3 has 16 amino acids. CDR3 loop: CASSQGLGQRPYEQYF. The CDR3 nucleotides are TGCGCCAGCAGCCAGGGGTTGGGACAGCGTCCCTACGAGCAGTACTTC.

This clonotype was counted only a few times. The rearrangement uses TRBV5-1 and TRBJ2-4; no definite D call. Trimming stripped 0 bases from V and 8 bases from J, with 6 bases between. Germline CDR1 reads SGHRS; CDR2 reads YFSETQ. CDR3 length: 12 amino acids. DNA for the CDR3: TGCGCCAGCAGCTTGGGCAGTGACATTCAGTACTTC. Encoded protein: CASSLGSDIQYF. Supplemented by reference TRBV5-1 and TRBJ2-4, the full variable domain reads KAGVTQTPRYLIKTRGQQVTLSCSPISGHRSVSWYQQTPGQGLQFLFEYFSETQRNKGNFPGRFSGRQFSNSRSEMNVSTLELGDSALYLCASSLGSDIQYFGAGTRLSVL.

This clonotype has a count of ten or more. The V call is TRBV27, the J call TRBJ2-7; D call uncertain. The CDR3 has 13 amino acids. Germline CDR1 is MNHEY and CDR2 is SMNVEV (reference sequence). Trimming removed 5 bases at V and 3 bases at J, with 11 bases between. CDR3 sequence: CASSLGRYYEQYF. The CDR3, as DNA: TGTGCCAGCAGTCTTGGACGGTACTACGAGCAGTACTTC.

The table lists this clonotype with a few counts. V usage is TRBV6-2 or TRBV6-3 and J usage is TRBJ1-1; D remains unclear. Trimming took 0 bases from V and 1 from J, leaving 12 bases between them. This CDR3 region has 16 residues. Germline assignment: CDR1 MNHEY and CDR2 SVGEGT. In DNA, the CDR3 is TGTGCCAGCAGTTACTCAACGGGGAAGGGGAACACTGAAGCTTTCTTT. It codes for CASSYSTGKGNTEAFF.

The rearrangement joins TRBV20-1 to TRBJ2-1; TRBD2 aligns across 13 bases. This CDR3 is 14 amino acids long. J gave up 9 bases and V 6 bases, and 8 bases lay outside the gene matches. CDR1 DFQATT and CDR2 SNEGSKA come from the germline V gene (reference sequence). The CDR3 nucleotides read TGCAGTGCACCGGGACTAGCGGGGTGGAGTGAGCAGTTCTTC. It translates to CSAPGLAGWSEQFF.

This clonotype turned up a few times. This chain joins TRBV19 and TRBJ1-1; 7 nucleotides match TRBD1. CDR3 size: 16 residues. Germline V gives CDR1 LNHDA, CDR2 SQIVND (reference sequence). J was trimmed by 1 base and V by 7 bases; bases with no gene match: 12. CDR3 region: CASTALGYRGNTEAFF. Written as DNA, the CDR3 is TGTGCCAGTACCGCACTAGGTTACAGGGGGAACACTGAAGCTTTCTTT. Full variable domain (remainder filled in from reference TRBV19 and TRBJ1-1): DGGITQSPKYLFRKEGQNVTLSCEQNLNHDAMYWYRQDPGQGLRLIYYSQIVNDFQKGDIAEGYSVSREKKESFPLTVTSAQKNPTAFYLCASTALGYRGNTEAFFGQGTRLTVV.

Only a few counts were recorded for this clonotype. This sequence joins TRBV6-2 or TRBV6-3 and TRBJ2-6; tentatively, D is TRBD1 (6 bases). The V end lost 8 bases, the J end lost 0 bases, and 29 bases lay between the germline ends. The CDR3 contains 21 residues. The germline V gene encodes CDR1 MNHEY and CDR2 SVGEGT. CDR3 residues: CASSSSIFRDTSHSGANVLTF. The DNA for the CDR3 is TGTGCCAGCTCCTCCTCAATCTTCCGGGACACCTCCCACTCTGGGGCCAACGTCCTGACTTTC.

This clonotype was recorded many times. V gene TRBV18 combines with J gene TRBJ2-7; D is possibly TRBD1 (6 bases). The V gene lost 3 bases and the J gene lost 2 bases, with 14 bases spanning the gap. The CDR3 sequence is 15 residues long. Germline V gene lookup returns CDR1 KGHSH and CDR2 LQKENI. CDR3 DNA sequence: TGTGCCAGCTCACCCCGAGGGGGTGCAGCCTACGAGCAGTACTTC. Translation: CASSPRGGAAYEQYF.

This clonotype was observed a few times. The chain recombines TRBV10-3 with TRBJ2-3; D remains unclear. V was shortened by 11 bases and J by 5 bases, with 11 bases between the two germline ends. CDR1 is ENHRY and CDR2 is SYGVKD in the germline V gene. This CDR3 is 11 amino acids long. The CDR3 loop reads CASASEDTQYF. The CDR3, as DNA: TGTGCCTCCGCCTCGGAAGATACGCAGTATTTT.

In its sample, this clonotype was seen a few times. The chain has TRBV20-1 and TRBJ1-1; weak D call: TRBD1 (6 bases). Germline CDR1 DFQATT, CDR2 SNEGSKA (reference sequence). This CDR3 comprises 14 residues. Trimming shortened V by 6 bases and J by 0 bases, and 14 bases separated the two germline ends. The CDR3 coding sequence is TGCAGTGCCACGGACGGGGGCTTGAACACTGAAGCTTTCTTT. As protein: CSATDGGLNTEAFF.

This chain joins TRBV6-2 or TRBV6-3 and TRBJ1-1, with 9 bases that match TRBD1. This CDR3 comprises 15 residues. CDR1 and CDR2 from the germline V gene are MNHEY and SVGEGT. J lost 8 bases, V lost 11 bases, and 18 bases had no gene match. CDR3 DNA sequence: TGTGCCGCAAGGGGGACAGGGTCGGTGGGCTTAGAAGCTTTCTTT. The encoded protein is CAARGTGSVGLEAFF.

This clonotype turned up a few times. This chain connects TRBV6-2 or TRBV6-3 to TRBJ1-1, with 7 bases aligning to TRBD1. The CDR3 is 14 amino acids. Germline trimming cut 2 bases from V and 2 bases from J; bases unmatched to any gene: 2. Germline loops: CDR1 MNHEY, CDR2 SVGEGT. CDR3 bases: TGTGCCAGCAGTTACCGACAGGGCAACACTGAAGCTTTCTTT. Protein product: CASSYRQGNTEAFF.

The sample holds a few counts of this clonotype. The chain couples TRBV13 to TRBJ2-5; unclear D gene. With 1 base removed from V and 7 bases from J, the gap between germline ends came to 10 bases. The CDR3 runs to 13 residues. Germline V CDR1 and CDR2: PRHDT, FYEKMQ (reference sequence). Here the CDR3 reads CASSLDIEMTQYF. DNA of the CDR3: TGTGCCAGCAGCTTAGACATAGAAATGACCCAGTACTTC.

V gene TRBV5-4 combines with J gene TRBJ2-3; 7 bases match TRBD1. The germline gives CDR1 SGHNT, CDR2 YYREEE (reference sequence). The CDR3 runs to 15 residues. The V gene end was trimmed by 3 bases and the J gene end by 7 bases; junction bases not matched to a gene: 11. As DNA, the CDR3 is TGTGCCAGCAGCTCAGGACAGGCCCCGAGATATACGCAGTATTTT. Translation: CASSSGQAPRYTQYF. The full variable domain, with the rest looked up from reference TRBV5-4 and TRBJ2-3, is ETGVTQSPTHLIKTRGQQVTLRCSSQSGHNTVSWYQQALGQGPQFIFQYYREEENGRGNFPPRFSGLQFPNYSSELNVNALELDDSALYLCASSSGQAPRYTQYFGPGTRLTVL.